The 20 T cell receptor beta chains listed next were all sequenced from one sample in a study of T cell changes during pregnancy in multiple sclerosis. Profiled with immunoSEQ multiplex PCR; TCRdb holds only in-frame clones, not every one. The sample lists 100,000 or so clones; approximately 92% were seen once. Sequencing used peripheral blood, obtained in the first trimester of pregnancy. These receptors came from a female donor with multiple sclerosis, enrolled in a pregnancy study.

The chain is built from TRBV9 and TRBJ1-3; the D is unclear. The CDR3 consists of 16 residues. V was shortened by 0 bases and J by 4 bases, with 14 bases between the two germline ends. Germline loops: CDR1 SGDLS, CDR2 YYNGEE. CDR3 coding DNA: TGTGCCAGCAGCGTAGAAAGAGAGGGATTAGGAAACACCATATATTTT. It specifies CASSVEREGLGNTIYF.

The genes are TRBV6-1 and TRBJ1-1; D not resolved. The V end was cut by 11 bases, the J end by 0 bases, with 13 bases between. Germline V gene lookup returns CDR1 MNHNS and CDR2 SASEGT. The CDR3 length is 13 residues. CDR3 bases: TGTGCCGTGTCCAGGCCCATGAACACTGAAGCTTTCTTT. It translates to CAVSRPMNTEAFF.

This rearrangement joins TRBV19 to TRBJ2-2; TRBD1 aligns across 9 bases. Germline V gene sequence: CDR1 LNHDA, CDR2 SQIVND (reference sequence). J lost 7 bases, V lost 3 bases, and 6 bases had no gene match. The CDR3 runs 15 residues. For the CDR3, the DNA is TGTGCCAGTAGTATCCGGGACAGGGTGGTCGGGGAGCTGTTTTTT. It codes for CASSIRDRVVGELFF.

The V call is TRBV2, the J call TRBJ2-7, with a possible D match to TRBD1 (6 bases). The V gene's germline CDR1 is SNHLY and CDR2 FYNNEI. This CDR3 region has 15 residues. V shed 5 bases and J shed 2 bases, with 16 bases lying between them. DNA of the CDR3: TGTGCCAGCAGTCCCGACAGGCGACTAACCTACGAGCAGTACTTC. Encoded protein: CASSPDRRLTYEQYF.

This clone was seen more than once but under ten times. The gene calls are TRBV13 and TRBJ1-1; unclear D gene. This CDR3 is 13 amino acids long. Trimming pared 5 bases from V and 8 bases from J, leaving 15 bases between. CDR1 and CDR2 (germline): PRHDT, FYEKMQ (reference sequence). The CDR3 DNA is TGTGCCAGCAGCACAACGTATATATCCGAAGCTTTCTTT. This sequence encodes CASSTTYISEAFF.

The chain has TRBV5-8 and TRBJ1-2; D remains ambiguous. The germline gives CDR1 SGHTS, CDR2 YDEGEE. The CDR3 loop spans 12 amino acids. Trimming cost V 5 bases and J 3 bases, with 8 bases left between them. Written as DNA, the CDR3 is TGTGCCAGCAGTTCGACTGACTATGGCTACACCTTC. The encoded protein is CASSSTDYGYTF.

V usage is TRBV6-1 and J usage is TRBJ2-2; 7 bases agree with TRBD2. Losses at the gene ends were 7 bases for V and 5 bases for J; bases not matched to a gene: 10. CDR1 and CDR2 from the germline V gene are MNHNS and SASEGT. CDR3 length: 15 residues. The CDR3 is CASTKAGSGTGELFF. The CDR3 DNA reads TGTGCCAGCACTAAAGCAGGTAGCGGGACCGGGGAGCTGTTTTTT.

This clone was picked up one time. J is TRBJ2-3 and V is TRBV2; 8 bases match TRBD1. Germline V gene lookup returns CDR1 SNHLY and CDR2 FYNNEI. J lost 4 bases, V lost 7 bases, and 13 bases had no gene match. This CDR3 contains 16 residues. Here the CDR3 DNA reads TGTGCCAGCAAATCCCTTGGACAGGGTCCCCCAGATACGCAGTATTTT. Translation gives CASKSLGQGPPDTQYF.

The J gene is TRBJ1-1, the V gene TRBV5-4, with a possible D match to TRBD1 (5 bases). The CDR3 runs to 13 residues. Between the trimmed V and J ends, which lost 3 bases and 5 bases, there was a span of 11 bases. Germline V lookup: CDR1 SGHNT, CDR2 YYREEE (reference sequence). The CDR3: CASSYQGGTEAFF. The CDR3 DNA reads as TGTGCCAGCAGCTATCAGGGAGGGACTGAAGCTTTCTTT.

The rearrangement links TRBV7-9 to TRBJ1-2; D unresolved. The V gene lost 0 bases and the J gene lost 8 bases, with 13 bases spanning the gap. The CDR3 loop spans 14 amino acids. Germline CDR1 reads SEHNR; CDR2 reads FQNEAQ (reference sequence). The chain's CDR3 is CASSLARAAQGYTF. The CDR3 DNA reads as TGTGCCAGCAGCTTAGCGAGAGCCGCCCAAGGCTACACCTTC.

The V gene is TRBV5-1, the J gene TRBJ1-4; D remains unclear. Trimming took off 7 bases at V and 0 bases at J, with 10 bases between the two ends. Germline values: CDR1 SGHRS, CDR2 YFSETQ. The length of the CDR3 is 14 residues. The CDR3 nucleotides are TGCGCCAGCTCTCGGGATTCAACTAATGAAAAACTGTTTTTT. Amino acids: CASSRDSTNEKLFF.

The chain employs TRBV5-6 and TRBJ2-7, with D possibly TRBD1 on 6 matching bases. The CDR3 sequence is 18 residues long. Trimming stripped 0 bases from V and 3 bases from J, with 22 bases between. The germline CDR1 and CDR2 sequences are SGHDT and YYEEEE. DNA for the CDR3: TGTGCCAGCAGCTTGGGGTTGGCAGGGGATAGGGGTCTCTACGAGCAGTACTTC. Encoded protein: CASSLGLAGDRGLYEQYF. The full variable domain, its missing parts supplied by reference TRBV5-6 and TRBJ2-7, is DAGVTQSPTHLIKTRGQQVTLRCSPKSGHDTVSWYQQALGQGPQFIFQYYEEEERQRGNFPDRFSGHQFPNYSSELNVNALLLGDSALYLCASSLGLAGDRGLYEQYFGPGTRLTVT.

V gene TRBV19 combines with J gene TRBJ1-1; the D is unclear. Trimming took 7 bases from V and 0 from J, leaving 9 bases between them. The CDR3 loop spans 13 amino acids. Germline V gene sequence: CDR1 LNHDA, CDR2 SQIVND (reference sequence). CDR3 in DNA: TGTGCCAGTACCCGCGACATGAACACTGAAGCTTTCTTT. Translation: CASTRDMNTEAFF.

This chain joins TRBV2 and TRBJ1-2, with 10 bases fitting TRBD1. Losses at the gene ends were 6 bases for V and 6 bases for J; bases not matched to a gene: 10. The germline CDR1 and CDR2 sequences are SNHLY and FYNNEI. The CDR3 is 15 amino acids. CDR3 DNA: TGTGCCAGCAGCCCGAGTACTGACAGGGGGCATGGCTACACCTTC. Residues: CASSPSTDRGHGYTF.

The chain links TRBV9 to TRBJ2-2, with 14 bases aligning to TRBD2. Germline assignment: CDR1 SGDLS and CDR2 YYNGEE. This CDR3 comprises 18 residues. Trimming removed 9 bases from V and 3 bases from J; junction bases left unmatched: 13. CDR3 in DNA: TGTGCCACCTCACCCCGGACTAGCGGGGGGCTGCACACCGGGGAGCTGTTTTTT. As protein: CATSPRTSGGLHTGELFF. Complete variable domain (other parts from reference TRBV9 and TRBJ2-2): DSGVTQTPKHLITATGQRVTLRCSPRSGDLSVYWYQQSLDQGLQFLIQYYNGEERAKGNILERFSAQQFPDLHSELNLSSLELGDSALYFCATSPRTSGGLHTGELFFGEGSRLTVL.

The V gene is TRBV9, the J gene TRBJ2-2; 11 bases map to TRBD2. This CDR3 is 18 amino acids long. V trimming: 5 bases; J trimming: 1 base; junction bases outside the gene matches: 10. Germline CDR1 reads SGDLS; CDR2 reads YYNGEE. The CDR3 is CASSHGLAGKQNTGELFF. CDR3 coding DNA: TGTGCCAGCAGTCACGGACTAGCGGGTAAGCAGAACACCGGGGAGCTGTTTTTT.

This clone came up a few times. CDR3 sequence (DNA): TGTGCCAGCGCTAGCGCCGGGCGGAGGAGTCAGGAGCTGTTTTTT. It is translated as CASASAGRRSQELFF. The V gene is TRBV21-1, the J gene TRBJ2-2; the table calls TRBD2, which could not be checked here. TRBV21-1 is deemed a pseudogene. This CDR3 is 15 amino acids long.

This chain links TRBV5-1 with TRBJ2-1; D remains ambiguous. V lost 1 base and J 6 bases, leaving 8 bases between the germline ends. The CDR3 is 13 amino acids. Germline V gene data show CDR1 as SGHRS and CDR2 as YFSETQ. The CDR3 spells CASSLSTPNEQFF. The CDR3 DNA reads TGCGCCAGCAGCTTGAGCACTCCCAATGAGCAGTTCTTC. Full variable domain (outside the CDR3, taken from reference TRBV5-1 and TRBJ2-1): KAGVTQTPRYLIKTRGQQVTLSCSPISGHRSVSWYQQTPGQGLQFLFEYFSETQRNKGNFPGRFSGRQFSNSRSEMNVSTLELGDSALYLCASSLSTPNEQFFGPGTRLTVL.

The V gene is TRBV5-1, the J gene TRBJ2-1; 8 positions match TRBD1. The CDR3 totals 16 residues. The ends lost 4 bases at V and 3 bases at J; junction bases unmatched: 9. Germline CDR1 and CDR2: SGHRS and YFSETQ. This CDR3 is CASSLLRDRIYNEQFF. CDR3 in DNA: TGCGCCAGCAGCCTACTCCGGGACAGGATCTACAATGAGCAGTTCTTC.

The rearrangement links TRBV5-4 to TRBJ2-7; 10 nucleotides line up with TRBD2. The CDR3 totals 17 residues. Germline values: CDR1 SGHNT, CDR2 YYREEE (reference sequence). The junction had 9 bases not matched to a gene; V was cut back by 3 bases and J by 0 bases. CDR3 loop: CASSYLISSGSSYEQYF. DNA for the CDR3: TGTGCCAGCAGCTATCTCATCTCTAGCGGGAGCTCCTACGAGCAGTACTTC.